The 2 T cell receptor beta chains below come from one sample, sequenced in a study of CD8+ T cells in alopecia areata. Reverse transcription of extracted RNA yielded cDNA, which provided the sequencing template. The method was immunoSEQ multiplex PCR; TCRdb's version includes in-frame clones alone and lacks a portion of them. The data contain 150,000 to 200,000 clones, less than 75% of them singletons. The sample consisted of CD8+ T cells sorted from blood, taken at week 0. These receptors were obtained from a human donor with alopecia areata.

This clone came up a few times. V usage is TRBV27 and J usage is TRBJ1-3; no reliable D call. Germline V gene data show CDR1 as MNHEY and CDR2 as SMNVEV (reference sequence). The CDR3 covers 14 residues. Trimming removed 3 bases from V and 2 bases from J, with 8 bases in between. CDR3 DNA: TGTGCCAGCAGTTTGCGGAGGGCTGGAAACACCATATATTTT. Protein product: CASSLRRAGNTIYF.

This chain joins TRBV12-5 and TRBJ1-5, with no clear D. Looked up from germline, CDR1 is LGHNT and CDR2 is FRNRAP. V dropped 1 base and J dropped 3 bases, with 10 bases sitting between them. The CDR3 consists of 15 residues. The CDR3 sequence: CASGLGESVNQPQHF. The CDR3 nucleotides read TGTGCTAGTGGTTTGGGGGAATCGGTCAATCAGCCCCAGCATTTT.